This T cell receptor (beta chain) was documented in a study of T-cell reconstitution after alpha-beta-depleted transplantation in children. Regarding the study as a whole: Two months or so post-transplant, alpha-beta T cells reportedly derived from several hundred expanded graft clones. Surviving thymic progenitors and recipient T cells were the source of high TCRbeta diversity at day 60 in some patients. Most T-cell counts and diversity one year after the transplant came from T cells that were newly produced.

A TCRbeta library incorporating unique molecular identifiers was prepared. TCRdb reanalysed the PCR reads using MiXCR and keeps one entry per CDR3 protein. The sample holds about 120,000 distinct CDR3 sequences, about 23% seen once. Germline CDR1 and CDR2: SGHAT and FQNNGV. J gave up 5 bases and V 4 bases, and 15 bases lay outside the gene matches. The CDR3 runs 17 residues. A word on this clonotype: Its antigen remains unknown.

The sequencing used PBMCs, mostly from graft donor cells, collected 180 days after TCRalphabeta/CD19-depleted stem cell transplant. The source is a male patient between 2 and 10 years old who had a stem cell transplant for chronic granulomatous disease, so the T cells may come from the graft donor. The chain recombines TRBV11-2 with TRBJ2-3, with 7 bases aligning to TRBD2. CDR3 bases: TGTGCCAGCAGCTCCGATCGGCAGGGACTAATGAAAGATACGCAGTATTTT. This gives the protein CASSSDRQGLMKDTQYF.